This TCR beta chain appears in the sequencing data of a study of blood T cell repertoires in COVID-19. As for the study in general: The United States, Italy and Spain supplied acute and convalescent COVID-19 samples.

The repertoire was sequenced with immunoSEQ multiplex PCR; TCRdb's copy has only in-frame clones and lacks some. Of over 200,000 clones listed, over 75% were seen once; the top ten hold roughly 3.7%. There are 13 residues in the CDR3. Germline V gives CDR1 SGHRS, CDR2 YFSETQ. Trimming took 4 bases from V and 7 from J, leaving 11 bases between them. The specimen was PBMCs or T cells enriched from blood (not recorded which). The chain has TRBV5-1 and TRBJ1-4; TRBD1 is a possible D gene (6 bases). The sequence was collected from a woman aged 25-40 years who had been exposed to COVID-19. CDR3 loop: CASSEPGVEKLFF. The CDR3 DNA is TGCGCCAGCAGCGAACCAGGGGTTGAAAAACTGTTTTTT.